The entry below gives a single TCR beta chain sequence along with its context. The antigen is unknown. These data are taken from a study of Ad26.COV2.S vaccination and SARS-CoV-2 variants. About the study: Vaccine-arm donor from the placebo-controlled COV1001 Ad26.COV2.S trial. General observations from the study: Analyses that measured TCR breadth and depth may have underestimated total T cell responses.

J lost 7 bases, V lost 0 bases, and 7 bases had no gene match. CDR3 length equals 16 residues. Germline V CDR1 and CDR2: SGHRS, YFSETQ. Treatment in this sample: around 19 received Ad26.COV2.S at low or high dose, single or two shots; about 5 received placebo; per-sample allocation not given. It was on day 63 after the first vaccine or placebo injection that samples were taken. The data were produced by immunoSEQ multiplex PCR, yet TCRdb's version contains in-frame clones alone and is incomplete. The sample contains about 390,000 clones, 92% of which appear only once. This receptor was identified in a person aged 18 to 59 who received the Ad26.COV2.S COVID-19 vaccine or a placebo. The chain is built from TRBV5-1 and TRBJ2-4; TRBD2 matches at 10 bases. The sequences come from peripheral blood, collected in a trial of Ad26.COV2.S vaccine versus placebo. Here the CDR3 DNA reads TGCGCCAGCAGCTTGGAACTAGCGGGGTCTCTTAACATTCAGTACTTC. Amino acids: CASSLELAGSLNIQYF.